The source of this T cell receptor beta chain is a study of T cell responses to AZD1222 COVID-19 vaccine. General study findings and limits: Regions 160-218 and 743-854 held dominance among vaccine-associated CD4 TCRs, which spanned spike.

With regard to this clone: As yet, its antigen is unknown.

Data came from immunoSEQ multiplex PCR; TCRdb stores just in-frame clones and leaves some out. The sample records tens of thousands of clones, more than 80% being singletons. The receptor's source is an adult in good health. The sequences come from peripheral blood, collected on day 0 of AZD1222 vaccination.

CDR3 residues: CSVEDAVGIGEKLFF. The CDR3 DNA follows: TGCAGCGTTGAAGATGCGGTGGGGATTGGTGAAAAACTGTTTTTT. This chain uses TRBV29-1 with TRBJ1-4; D remains ambiguous. V was shortened by 0 bases and J by 7 bases, with 15 bases between the two germline ends. CDR3 size: 15 residues. Germline CDR1 SQVTM, CDR2 ANQGSEA.